The 25 T cell receptor beta chains below were found in one sample sequenced in a study of T cells in narcolepsy. Clones were sequenced by immunoSEQ multiplex PCR, and TCRdb holds only the in-frame ones, with some missing. This sample yields over 20,000 clones, of which about 92% are seen a single time; under 1.3% belongs to the top ten. What was sequenced was CD45RA- memory CD4+ T cells from PBMCs. The receptor set was obtained from a human donor with narcolepsy.

The rearrangement links TRBV10-3 to TRBJ1-5, with D possibly being TRBD1 (5 bases). There are 13 residues in the CDR3. The germline gives CDR1 ENHRY, CDR2 SYGVKD. The germline V and J ends were trimmed by 6 bases and 1 base, with 7 bases remaining between them. The CDR3 reads CAIRAGSNQPQHF. CDR3 DNA sequence: TGTGCCATCAGGGCAGGGAGCAATCAGCCCCAGCATTTT.

The chain has TRBV5-5 and TRBJ1-5; TRBD1 matches at 7 bases. CDR3 length: 14 residues. The V segment lost 4 bases and the J segment 2 bases; nucleotides outside the gene matches: 3. Germline V gene lookup returns CDR1 SGHKS and CDR2 YYEKEE (reference sequence). CDR3 in DNA: TGTGCCAGCAGCATCGACAGGGGCAATCAGCCCCAGCATTTT. Amino acids: CASSIDRGNQPQHF.

CDR3 bases: TGTGCCAGCAGCTTAATCGGACAGGCCTATGGCTACACCTTC. Translation gives CASSLIGQAYGYTF. V and J are TRBV7-2 and TRBJ1-2; the match to TRBD1 covers 7 bases. The ends lost 2 bases at V and 4 bases at J; junction bases unmatched: 4. Per germline, CDR1 SGHTA and CDR2 FQGNSA. The CDR3 consists of 14 residues. Full variable domain (remainder filled in from reference TRBV7-2 and TRBJ1-2): GAGVSQSPSNKVTEKGKDVELRCDPISGHTALYWYRQSLGQGLEFLIYFQGNSAPDKSGLPSDRFSAERTGGSVSTLTIQRTQQEDSAVYLCASSLIGQAYGYTFGSGTRLTVV.

The gene calls are TRBV11-2 and TRBJ2-7, with TRBD1 matching 9 bases. The CDR3 contains 16 residues. Germline V gene sequence: CDR1 SGHAT, CDR2 FQNNGV. Trimming at V came to 1 base and at J to 0 bases, leaving 4 bases not matched to a gene. The CDR3 region has the DNA TGTGCCAGCAGCTTAGCTTCACAGGGGGCCTCCTACGAGCAGTACTTC. Residues: CASSLASQGASYEQYF.

V and J are TRBV2 and TRBJ1-5; 7 bases line up with TRBD1. Looked up from germline, CDR1 is SNHLY and CDR2 is FYNNEI. CDR3 length: 14 amino acids. Trimming cost V 6 bases and J 2 bases; bases outside gene matches: 4. The CDR3 coding sequence is TGTGCCAGCAGAGGAACAGGGGGCAATCAGCCCCAGCATTTT. Translation: CASRGTGGNQPQHF.

CDR3 DNA sequence: TGCAGCGTTGTGGCACTAGCGCGAACCTCCTACGAGCAGTACTTC. Protein sequence: CSVVALARTSYEQYF. The V gene is TRBV29-1, the J gene TRBJ2-7, with 7 bases matching TRBD2. This CDR3 comprises 15 residues. J gave up 0 bases and V 4 bases, and 9 bases lay outside the gene matches. Germline V gene sequence: CDR1 SQVTM, CDR2 ANQGSEA.

The chain has TRBV19 and TRBJ2-7, with 8 bases fitting TRBD2. The J call may not be correct, given that the DNA end is closer to TRBJ2-1. CDR1 and CDR2 (germline): LNHDA, SQIVND (reference sequence). The CDR3 extends over 14 amino acids. CDR3 region: CATSGSAYYNEQFF. The CDR3 nucleotides read TGTGCCACCAGCGGGAGTGCCTACTACAATGAGCAGTTCTTC.

DNA for the CDR3: TGCAGCGTTGAAGGGGCGACAGGTATGAACACTGAAGCTTTCTTT. Translated: CSVEGATGMNTEAFF. The rearrangement links TRBV29-1 to TRBJ1-1, with D perhaps TRBD1 (6 bases). This CDR3 has 15 residues. CDR1 and CDR2 from the germline V gene are SQVTM and ANQGSEA. V dropped 1 base and J dropped 0 bases, with 12 bases sitting between them.

The chain joins TRBV14 to TRBJ2-6; D call uncertain. V lost 2 bases and J 4 bases, leaving 3 bases between the germline ends. The V gene's germline CDR1 is SGHDN and CDR2 FVKESK. The length of the CDR3 is 13 residues. The CDR3 is CASSQSGANVLTF. Written as DNA, the CDR3 is TGTGCCAGCAGCCAATCCGGGGCCAACGTCCTGACTTTC.

The chain employs TRBV19 and TRBJ1-3, with 7 bases matching TRBD1. The CDR3 totals 15 residues. The germline V gene encodes CDR1 LNHDA and CDR2 SQIVND (reference sequence). V shed 6 bases, J shed 2 bases, and the junction held 7 bases outside the gene matches. The CDR3, as DNA: TGTGCCAGTAGCCAAACAGGGGTTCCTGGAAACACCATATATTTT. Its translation is CASSQTGVPGNTIYF.

V gene TRBV5-1 combines with J gene TRBJ2-1, with 10 bases fitting TRBD2. The ends lost 2 bases at V and 10 bases at J; junction bases unmatched: 12. The CDR3 is 16 amino acids. The germline V gene has CDR1 SGHRS and CDR2 YFSETQ. The CDR3 DNA sequence: TGCGCCAGCAGCTTTGTGGGCCTAGCGGGGGTACACGAGCAGTTCTTC. Amino acids: CASSFVGLAGVHEQFF.

The chain is built from TRBV15 and TRBJ1-1; 10 bases line up with TRBD1. CDR3 length equals 14 residues. With 4 bases clipped from V and 4 bases from J, the junction kept 3 bases outside the gene matches. CDR1 is LNHNV and CDR2 is YYDKDF in the germline V gene (reference sequence). CDR3 nucleotide sequence: TGTGCCACCAGCACAAGGACAGGGGGCACTGAAGCTTTCTTT. Translation gives CATSTRTGGTEAFF.

The CDR3 region is CASSPPRGGSTLYGYTF. In DNA form, the CDR3 reads TGTGCCAGCAGCCCACCAAGGGGGGGTTCGACGCTTTATGGCTACACCTTC. The gene calls are TRBV4-2 and TRBJ1-2; D may be TRBD1 (6 bases). This CDR3 is built from 17 residues. Germline V gives CDR1 LGHNA, CDR2 YNFKEQ. Between the trimmed V and J ends, which lost 4 bases and 5 bases, there was a span of 23 bases.

The chain links TRBV19 to TRBJ2-5, with D possibly TRBD1 on 5 matching bases. The germline gives CDR1 LNHDA, CDR2 SQIVND (reference sequence). The CDR3 spans 13 residues. Trimming removed 6 bases at V and 5 bases at J, with 13 bases between. CDR3 in amino acids: CASSPLKGETQYF. In nucleotides, the CDR3 is TGTGCCAGTAGCCCCCTCAAGGGGGAGACCCAGTACTTC.

This clone was recorded a few times. The gene calls are TRBV10-3 and TRBJ2-7; TRBD1 agrees at 9 bases. Germline V gene data show CDR1 as ENHRY and CDR2 as SYGVKD. V shed 8 bases, J shed 7 bases, and the junction held 12 bases outside the gene matches. The CDR3 is 14 amino acids. The CDR3 bases are TGTGCCATCGGCCGGGACAGGGATGTATCTGAGCAGTACTTC. Amino acid sequence: CAIGRDRDVSEQYF.

The rearrangement links TRBV5-8 to TRBJ2-5, with 7 bases that match TRBD2. This CDR3 contains 13 residues. Germline V gives CDR1 SGHTS, CDR2 YDEGEE. V lost 3 bases to trimming and J lost 2 bases; unmatched junction nucleotides: 1. In DNA form, the CDR3 reads TGTGCCAGCAGCTCCGGGAGGCAAGAGACCCAGTACTTC. It specifies CASSSGRQETQYF.

This chain connects TRBV6-6 to TRBJ1-2, with D uncertain. Germline values: CDR1 MNHNY, CDR2 SVGAGI (reference sequence). The CDR3 sequence is 13 residues long. V was cut by 0 bases and J by 7 bases, with 9 bases left in between. CDR3 coding DNA: TGTGCCAGCAGTTACTCTGGGCAGTCTGGCTACACCTTC. Its protein is CASSYSGQSGYTF.

This clone was recorded only once. The rearrangement uses TRBV6-4 and TRBJ2-4; 10 positions agree with TRBD1. Trimming took 9 bases from V and 1 from J; bases not matched to a gene: 18. Germline V gene lookup returns CDR1 MRHNA and CDR2 SNTAGT. The CDR3 runs to 19 residues. The CDR3 spells CASSLGQGGRVWAKNIQYF. The CDR3 nucleotides are TGTGCCAGTTCCCTTGGACAGGGGGGCCGTGTGTGGGCCAAAAACATTCAGTACTTC.

This clone has more than one count but fewer than ten. This rearrangement joins TRBV6-1 to TRBJ2-1, with 7 positions matching TRBD2. The ends lost 7 bases at V and 4 bases at J; junction bases unmatched: 7. The CDR3 is made up of 14 amino acids. Per the germline V gene, CDR1 is MNHNS and CDR2 is SASEGT. The CDR3, as DNA: TGTGCCAGCATCTCTAGCGGAGGGTACAATGAGCAGTTCTTC. As protein: CASISSGGYNEQFF.

The chain is built from TRBV7-9 and TRBJ2-7; TRBD2 matches 10 bases. V gave up 5 bases and J gave up 3 bases; unmatched junction bases: 4. The CDR3 length is 14 residues. Germline CDR1 and CDR2: SEHNR and FQNEAQ (reference sequence). CDR3 residues: CASSPWTSGYEQYF. The CDR3 DNA sequence: TGTGCCAGCAGCCCATGGACTAGCGGCTACGAGCAGTACTTC.

This chain connects TRBV6-7 to TRBJ2-1, with unresolved D. TRBV6-7 is flagged as an ORF with uncertain function. The CDR3 spans 10 residues. V lost 11 bases and J 2 bases, leaving 4 bases between the germline ends. CDR3 in DNA: TGTGCCGGCCCCTACAATGAGCAGTTCTTC. Protein product: CAGPYNEQFF.

The rearrangement joins TRBV5-1 to TRBJ2-5, with D unresolved. Germline CDR1 SGHRS, CDR2 YFSETQ. The CDR3 is 13 amino acids. V lost 0 bases, J lost 2 bases, and 5 bases lay in between. CDR3 DNA sequence: TGCGCCAGCAGCTTGGGACTGCAAGAGACCCAGTACTTC. Translated, it gives CASSLGLQETQYF.

The chain combines TRBV9 with TRBJ2-7; D is unclear. The CDR3 has 16 amino acids. In germline, CDR1 is SGDLS, CDR2 YYNGEE. The germline V and J ends were trimmed by 0 bases and 0 bases, with 13 bases remaining between them. Here the CDR3 reads CASSVGHGGSSYEQYF. The DNA of the CDR3 is TGTGCCAGCAGCGTAGGGCACGGCGGCAGCTCCTACGAGCAGTACTTC.

The genes are TRBV7-9 and TRBJ1-2; D not resolved. Per the germline V gene, CDR1 is SEHNR and CDR2 is FQNEAQ (reference sequence). The CDR3 covers 13 residues. V was pared by 5 bases and J by 4 bases, with 11 bases between. In DNA form, the CDR3 reads TGTGCCAGCAGCCCAAACAGCTTCTATGGCTACACCTTC. This encodes CASSPNSFYGYTF.

V is TRBV5-5 and J is TRBJ2-5; 7 nucleotides line up with TRBD1. V dropped 2 bases and J dropped 3; count of bases not matched to a gene: 1. Germline V CDR1 and CDR2: SGHKS, YYEKEE (reference sequence). The CDR3 has 13 amino acids. CDR3 sequence: CASSFTGEETQYF. The CDR3 DNA follows: TGTGCCAGCAGCTTCACAGGGGAAGAGACCCAGTACTTC.